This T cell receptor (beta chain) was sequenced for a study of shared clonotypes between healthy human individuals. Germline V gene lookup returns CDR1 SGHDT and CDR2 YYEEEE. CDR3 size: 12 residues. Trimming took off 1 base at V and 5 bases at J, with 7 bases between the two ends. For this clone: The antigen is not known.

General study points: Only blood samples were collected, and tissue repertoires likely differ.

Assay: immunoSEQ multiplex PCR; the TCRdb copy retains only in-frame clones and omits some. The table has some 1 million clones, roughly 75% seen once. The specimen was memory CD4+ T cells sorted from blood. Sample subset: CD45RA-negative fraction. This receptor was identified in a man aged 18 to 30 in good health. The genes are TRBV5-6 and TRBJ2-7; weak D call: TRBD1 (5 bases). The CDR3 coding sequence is TGTGCCAGCAGCTTGAGACAGAACGAGCAGTACTTC. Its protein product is CASSLRQNEQYF. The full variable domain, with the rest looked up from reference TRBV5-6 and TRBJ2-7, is DAGVTQSPTHLIKTRGQQVTLRCSPKSGHDTVSWYQQALGQGPQFIFQYYEEEERQRGNFPDRFSGHQFPNYSSELNVNALLLGDSALYLCASSLRQNEQYFGPGTRLTVT.